Following are 30 T cell receptor beta chains from one sample sequenced in a study of neurological immune-mediated disorders. TCRdb analysed the 5' RACE reads with MiXCR anew, one entry per CDR3 protein. The sample has under 50,000 distinct CDR3 sequences, 9.5% to 13% seen once. The sample was CD4+ T cells from blood. Receptor source: a woman in her thirties with HTLV-1-associated myelopathy (HAM/TSP).

This clonotype was observed at least ten times. This chain joins TRBV11-2 and TRBJ2-7; D might be TRBD1 (7 bases). Per the germline V gene, CDR1 is SGHAT and CDR2 is FQNNGV. CDR3 length: 14 residues. V was shortened by 5 bases and J by 4 bases, with 15 bases between the two germline ends. The CDR3 here is CASSHSGGLYEQYF. CDR3 coding DNA: TGTGCCAGCAGCCATTCAGGGGGGCTGTACGAGCAGTACTTC.

In its sample, this clonotype ranks as medium-sized. The V call is TRBV2, the J call TRBJ1-2; no clear D gene. Germline V gene data show CDR1 as SNHLY and CDR2 as FYNNEI. CDR3 length: 14 residues. V lost 1 base to trimming and J lost 5 bases, with 11 bases between them. The CDR3 region has the DNA TGTGCCAGCAGTGAAGTCGGCAGCGAGTATGGCTACACCTTC. Its translation: CASSEVGSEYGYTF.

This clonotype has a single count. A read error may account for a junction end that differs from germline. The chain recombines TRBV30 with TRBJ2-4; D call uncertain. The CDR3 length is 17 residues. Germline values: CDR1 GTSNPN, CDR2 SVGIG (reference sequence). The CDR3 reads CAWSSSGHTRTRNIKYF. As DNA, the CDR3 is TGTGCCTGGAGTTCGTCCGGCCACACCAGGACCAGAAACATTAAGTACTTC.

This clonotype was counted many times. The V call is TRBV5-1, the J call TRBJ2-7; TRBD1 is a possible D gene (6 bases). This CDR3 region has 18 residues. Germline V lookup: CDR1 SGHRS, CDR2 YFSETQ. Trimming shortened V by 0 bases and J by 2 bases, and 21 bases separated the two germline ends. In DNA form, the CDR3 reads TGCGCCAGCAGCTTGGGGTTGGGGGCCGTCGTTAGCACCTACGAGCAGTACTTC. Protein: CASSLGLGAVVSTYEQYF.

This clonotype was recorded many times. The CDR3 DNA follows: TGTGCCAGCAGCTTAGGCGCCGGAGGGGATGGCAATCAGCCCCAGCATTTT. As protein: CASSLGAGGDGNQPQHF. V and J are TRBV7-9 and TRBJ1-5, with D maybe TRBD1 (5 bases). The V gene's germline CDR1 is SEHNR and CDR2 FQNEAQ (reference sequence). The CDR3 length is 17 residues. The ends were cut back, 1 base at V and 2 bases at J, with 15 bases in the middle. Full variable domain (rest looked up from reference TRBV7-9 and TRBJ1-5): DTGVSQNPRHKITKRGQNVTFRCDPISEHNRLYWYRQTLGQGPEFLTYFQNEAQLEKSRLLSDRFSAERPKGSFSTLEIQRTEQGDSAMYLCASSLGAGGDGNQPQHFGDGTRLSIL.

Worth noting for this clonotype: This clone may be a read error of a much larger clone one base away. Lacking the conserved final phenylalanine or tryptophan, this CDR3 likely reflects a read error. The chain couples TRBV18 to TRBJ1-2, with 7 bases aligning to TRBD1. This CDR3 has 12 amino acids. J gave up 8 bases and V 4 bases, and 4 bases lay outside the gene matches. Germline CDR1 is KGHSH and CDR2 is LQKENI. CDR3 bases: TGTGCCAGCTCACTTTTGGACAGGGGCTACACCTTA. Translating gives CASSLLDRGYTL.

This clonotype was picked up many times. V usage is TRBV20-1 and J usage is TRBJ2-3, with TRBD2 identical over 12 bases. The CDR3 is 16 amino acids. The germline V gene has CDR1 DFQATT and CDR2 SNEGSKA (reference sequence). J lost 0 bases, V lost 6 bases, and 7 bases had no gene match. Here the CDR3 DNA reads TGCAGTGCATTCCTAGCGGGGGGGGCTAGCACAGATACGCAGTATTTT. Translating gives CSAFLAGGASTDTQYF.

Ten or more counts support this clonotype. V and J are TRBV7-8 and TRBJ1-3; D perhaps matches TRBD1 (5 bases). The germline V gene encodes CDR1 SGHVS and CDR2 FQNEAQ. The CDR3 covers 13 residues. The germline V and J ends were trimmed by 3 bases and 4 bases, with 7 bases remaining between them. Written as DNA, the CDR3 is TGTGCCAGCAGCTTGGGGGTGGGAAACACCATATATTTT. Translated: CASSLGVGNTIYF.

This clonotype appeared many times. This sequence joins TRBV6-6 and TRBJ2-7; TRBD1 agrees at 8 bases. With V trimmed by 7 bases and J by 2 bases, 1 base remained unmatched. The germline V gene has CDR1 MNHNY and CDR2 SVGAGI (reference sequence). The CDR3 runs 12 residues. Here the CDR3 DNA reads TGTGCCAGCACGGGACAGGCCTACGAGCAGTACTTC. Its protein product is CASTGQAYEQYF.

The table lists this clonotype with many counts. V gene TRBV20-1 combines with J gene TRBJ1-1, with 7 bases matching TRBD1. CDR1 is DFQATT and CDR2 is SNEGSKA in the germline V gene (reference sequence). The CDR3 consists of 16 residues. J lost 1 base, V lost 3 bases, and 11 bases had no gene match. The DNA of the CDR3 is TGCAGTGCTAGGGGAAGGGGGCTCGCCGGGAACACTGAAGCTTTCTTT. This sequence encodes CSARGRGLAGNTEAFF.

This clonotype was found many times. CDR3: CSAATSGGTDTQYF. Here the CDR3 DNA reads TGCAGTGCTGCGACTAGCGGGGGCACAGATACGCAGTATTTT. V usage is TRBV20-1 and J usage is TRBJ2-3; 11 bases agree with TRBD2. The CDR3 spans 14 residues. The V gene's germline CDR1 is DFQATT and CDR2 SNEGSKA (reference sequence). V lost 5 bases to trimming and J lost 1 base; unmatched junction nucleotides: 2.

This clonotype was found many times. This chain connects TRBV10-3 to TRBJ2-2, with D perhaps matching TRBD1 (5 bases). This CDR3 region has 15 residues. Trimming took off 6 bases at V and 3 bases at J, with 14 bases between the two ends. Germline loops: CDR1 ENHRY, CDR2 SYGVKD. The DNA of the CDR3 is TGTGCCATCAGCAAAGAACTGACAGACACCGGGGAGCTGTTTTTT. Its protein is CAISKELTDTGELFF.

This clonotype was counted ten times or more. The CDR3 is CASSLMSRGVTGANVLTF. DNA for the CDR3: TGTGCCAGCAGTTTGATGTCTCGGGGGGTAACTGGGGCCAACGTCCTGACTTTC. The rearrangement uses TRBV12-3 or TRBV12-4 and TRBJ2-6; 7 bases map to TRBD2. The CDR3 consists of 18 residues. Trimming cost V 3 bases and J 2 bases; bases outside gene matches: 10.

This clonotype was picked up many times. The chain is built from TRBV5-1 and TRBJ2-3; 7 bases are shared with TRBD1. The CDR3 sequence is 15 residues long. V was pared by 5 bases and J by 0 bases, with 6 bases of the junction left unmatched. Per germline, CDR1 SGHRS and CDR2 YFSETQ. This CDR3 is CASSSQGSSTDTQYF. The CDR3 DNA reads TGCGCCAGCAGTTCACAGGGGTCAAGCACAGATACGCAGTATTTT.

This clonotype was recorded many times. The V and J genes are TRBV11-2 and TRBJ2-1; a possible D gene is TRBD2 (5 bases). The ends were cut back, 3 bases at V and 8 bases at J, with 23 bases in the middle. CDR3 length equals 17 residues. From germline, CDR1 is SGHAT and CDR2 FQNNGV. The CDR3 DNA follows: TGTGCCAGCAGCTTGAGGTACTCAGCACTAGAGGCGCATGAGCAGTTCTTC. Translated: CASSLRYSALEAHEQFF.

This clonotype was seen more than once but under ten times. V is TRBV5-6 and J is TRBJ1-2, with 7 bases lining up with TRBD1. The germline CDR1 and CDR2 sequences are SGHDT and YYEEEE. CDR3 length: 15 amino acids. V shed 0 bases, J shed 5 bases, and the junction held 7 bases outside the gene matches. CDR3 region: CASSLAPGGFYGYTF. The CDR3, as DNA: TGTGCCAGCAGCTTGGCCCCAGGGGGTTTTTATGGCTACACCTTC. Full variable domain (missing parts from reference TRBV5-6 and TRBJ1-2): DAGVTQSPTHLIKTRGQQVTLRCSPKSGHDTVSWYQQALGQGPQFIFQYYEEEERQRGNFPDRFSGHQFPNYSSELNVNALLLGDSALYLCASSLAPGGFYGYTFGSGTRLTVV.

This clonotype turned up a few times. This chain links TRBV18 with TRBJ2-7; no clear D gene. This CDR3 has 15 residues. With 6 bases removed from V and 0 bases from J, the gap between germline ends came to 15 bases. Germline V gene sequence: CDR1 KGHSH, CDR2 LQKENI. Written as DNA, the CDR3 is TGTGCCAGCTCCCAACAAATCAGTCTCTCCTACGAGCAGTACTTC. This codes for CASSQQISLSYEQYF.

This clonotype was counted at least ten times. This chain joins TRBV20-1 and TRBJ2-7; D might be TRBD2 (5 bases). V lost 7 bases to trimming and J lost 1 base, with 11 bases between them. This CDR3 spans 12 amino acids. Per germline, CDR1 DFQATT and CDR2 SNEGSKA (reference sequence). CDR3 protein: CSVAGDSYEQYF. The CDR3, as DNA: TGCAGTGTGGCGGGTGATTCCTACGAGCAGTACTTC.

By share, this clonotype counts as medium-sized. The chain recombines TRBV20-1 with TRBJ2-1, with 11 bases fitting TRBD1. Germline-derived CDR1 and CDR2 are DFQATT and SNEGSKA (reference sequence). The CDR3 covers 18 residues. J was trimmed by 1 base and V by 0 bases; bases with no gene match: 8. This CDR3 is CSARDGTGGKGSYNEQFF. As DNA, the CDR3 is TGCAGTGCTAGAGATGGGACAGGGGGGAAAGGGTCCTACAATGAGCAGTTCTTC.

This clonotype was detected many times. The CDR3 reads CSAKSSTGHQPQHF. CDR3 bases: TGCAGTGCTAAAAGCTCGACCGGGCATCAGCCCCAGCATTTT. The gene calls are TRBV20-1 and TRBJ1-5; D is unresolved. The V gene lost 4 bases and the J gene lost 5 bases, with 15 bases spanning the gap. Germline lookup yields CDR1 DFQATT and CDR2 SNEGSKA (reference sequence). This CDR3 comprises 14 residues.

This clonotype was seen ten or more times. The chain joins TRBV14 to TRBJ2-4; TRBD1 aligns across 9 bases. Germline-derived CDR1 and CDR2 are SGHDN and FVKESK. The CDR3 is 14 residues long. With 7 bases clipped from V and 8 bases from J, the junction kept 9 bases outside the gene matches. CDR3 coding DNA: TGTGCCAGCACGCCCGGGACAGGGATAGACATTCAGTACTTC. It translates to CASTPGTGIDIQYF.

This clonotype showed up many times. CDR3 in DNA: TGCGCCAGCAGCTTGGAAGACAGGCTTGCGCCCGAGCAGTACTTC. Its protein is CASSLEDRLAPEQYF. The chain joins TRBV5-1 to TRBJ2-7; D possibly corresponds to TRBD1 (6 bases). Germline V gene data show CDR1 as SGHRS and CDR2 as YFSETQ. This CDR3 has 15 residues. Trimming left V 0 bases short and J 6 bases short, with 16 bases between.

This clonotype was counted ten times or more. The V and J genes are TRBV11-2 and TRBJ2-3; TRBD2 aligns across 11 bases. The V gene end was trimmed by 1 base and the J gene end by 4 bases; junction bases not matched to a gene: 7. Germline V lookup: CDR1 SGHAT, CDR2 FQNNGV. The CDR3 runs to 17 residues. CDR3 nucleotide sequence: TGTGCCAGCAGCTTAGCTCTAGCGGGGGGAGTTGCAGATACGCAGTATTTT. It specifies CASSLALAGGVADTQYF.

The sample holds many counts of this clonotype. This chain links TRBV5-6 with TRBJ1-2; the match to TRBD1 covers 7 bases. This CDR3 is built from 14 residues. Germline values: CDR1 SGHDT, CDR2 YYEEEE. After removal of 0 bases from V and 6 bases from J, the junction contained 5 bases not matched to a gene. CDR3 protein: CASSLGTGGDGYTF. The CDR3 DNA is TGTGCCAGCAGCTTGGGGACAGGAGGCGATGGCTACACCTTC.

This clonotype was picked up many times. The V gene is TRBV20-1, the J gene TRBJ1-5, with D uncertain. Germline V gives CDR1 DFQATT, CDR2 SNEGSKA (reference sequence). The CDR3 covers 15 residues. Trimming removed 3 bases at V and 2 bases at J, with 14 bases between. CDR3 sequence reads: CSARSGSGRNQPQHF. The CDR3 DNA follows: TGCAGTGCTAGGTCCGGGTCGGGTCGCAATCAGCCCCAGCATTTT.

This clonotype was observed at least ten times. The J gene is TRBJ1-1, the V gene TRBV7-9; D possibly corresponds to TRBD1 (6 bases). V lost 0 bases and J lost 5, with 10 bases in between. CDR3 length: 14 amino acids. Germline values: CDR1 SEHNR, CDR2 FQNEAQ (reference sequence). Here the CDR3 reads CASSLAGGRTEAFF. The CDR3 DNA follows: TGTGCCAGCAGCTTAGCGGGGGGGCGAACTGAAGCTTTCTTT.

This clonotype occurred many times. The chain joins TRBV5-1 to TRBJ1-4, with TRBD1 matching over 7 bases. This CDR3 has 16 residues. With V trimmed by 4 bases and J by 0 bases, 6 bases remained unmatched. CDR1 and CDR2 (germline): SGHRS, YFSETQ. The DNA of the CDR3 is TGCGCCAGCAGCCCGGGACAGATAGCAACTAATGAAAAACTGTTTTTT. It is translated as CASSPGQIATNEKLFF. Full variable domain (remainder filled in from reference TRBV5-1 and TRBJ1-4): KAGVTQTPRYLIKTRGQQVTLSCSPISGHRSVSWYQQTPGQGLQFLFEYFSETQRNKGNFPGRFSGRQFSNSRSEMNVSTLELGDSALYLCASSPGQIATNEKLFFGSGTQLSVL.

This clonotype appeared many times. This sequence joins TRBV20-1 and TRBJ2-3; 7 nucleotides agree with TRBD2. From germline, CDR1 is DFQATT and CDR2 SNEGSKA (reference sequence). The ends lost 7 bases at V and 5 bases at J; junction bases unmatched: 6. The CDR3 has 12 amino acids. The CDR3 region is CSGAGREDTQYF. CDR3 nucleotide sequence: TGCAGTGGGGCGGGGAGGGAAGATACGCAGTATTTT.

The rearrangement links TRBV4-2 to TRBJ2-3; maybe TRBD1 (6 bases). V was cut by 4 bases and J by 1 base, with 18 bases left in between. The CDR3 runs 17 residues. The germline V gene encodes CDR1 LGHNA and CDR2 YNFKEQ. CDR3 residues: CASSRQKTGLGTDTQYF. The CDR3 bases are TGTGCCAGCAGCCGACAAAAAACAGGGCTGGGCACAGATACGCAGTATTTT.

This clonotype was observed many times. The CDR3 here is CATKDKRYGYTF. For the CDR3, the DNA is TGTGCCACCAAGGACAAGCGCTATGGCTACACCTTC. The gene calls are TRBV24-1 and TRBJ1-2; tentative D call: TRBD1 (5 bases). Germline CDR1 and CDR2: KGHDR and SFDVKD. This CDR3 region has 12 residues. Trimming removed 8 bases at V and 4 bases at J, with 10 bases between.